Listed here are 32 T cell receptor beta chains from one sample, sequenced in a study of blood T cell repertoires in COVID-19. The data were produced by immunoSEQ multiplex PCR, yet TCRdb's version contains in-frame clones alone and is incomplete. The sample contains about 280,000 clones, 89% of which appear only once. Source material: peripheral blood. These receptors were obtained from a young woman with COVID-19, enrolled during active disease.

The chain couples TRBV19 to TRBJ1-1; tentatively, D is TRBD1 (5 bases). Trimming took off 10 bases at V and 3 bases at J, with 15 bases between the two ends. The CDR3 runs 13 residues. Germline values: CDR1 LNHDA, CDR2 SQIVND (reference sequence). CDR3 DNA: TGTGCCACCGGGCCGGGGGGGGACACTGAAGCTTTCTTT. It specifies CATGPGGDTEAFF. Full variable domain (remainder filled in from reference TRBV19 and TRBJ1-1): DGGITQSPKYLFRKEGQNVTLSCEQNLNHDAMYWYRQDPGQGLRLIYYSQIVNDFQKGDIAEGYSVSREKKESFPLTVTSAQKNPTAFYLCATGPGGDTEAFFGQGTRLTVV.

V is TRBV18 and J is TRBJ2-7; 11 bases map to TRBD2. CDR1 and CDR2 from the germline V gene are KGHSH and LQKENI. The CDR3 consists of 18 residues. The trim removed 1 base at V and 0 bases at J, leaving 8 bases unmatched. The CDR3, as DNA: TGTGCCAGCTCACCACGTAATAGCGGGGGGGTAGTCTCCTACGAGCAGTACTTC. Translated, it gives CASSPRNSGGVVSYEQYF.

This chain connects TRBV5-1 to TRBJ1-3, with D hard to call. The CDR3 totals 16 residues. CDR1 is SGHRS, CDR2 YFSETQ, per germline. V was pared by 0 bases and J by 0 bases, with 10 bases between. CDR3 sequence reads: CASSLGSGSSGNTIYF. CDR3 DNA sequence: TGCGCCAGCAGCTTGGGTTCGGGTAGCTCTGGAAACACCATATATTTT. Using reference TRBV5-1 and TRBJ1-3 for the parts outside the CDR3, the full variable domain is KAGVTQTPRYLIKTRGQQVTLSCSPISGHRSVSWYQQTPGQGLQFLFEYFSETQRNKGNFPGRFSGRQFSNSRSEMNVSTLELGDSALYLCASSLGSGSSGNTIYFGEGSWLTVV.

This chain links TRBV2 with TRBJ1-1, with D maybe TRBD1 (5 bases). The CDR3 covers 14 residues. Between the trimmed V and J ends, which lost 1 base and 4 bases, there was a span of 10 bases. Germline V gene lookup returns CDR1 SNHLY and CDR2 FYNNEI. The CDR3 region is CASSEEGVGTEAFF. DNA for the CDR3: TGTGCCAGCAGTGAAGAAGGGGTGGGCACTGAAGCTTTCTTT. The complete variable domain, with remaining parts taken from reference TRBV2 and TRBJ1-1, reads EPEVTQTPSHQVTQMGQEVILRCVPISNHLYFYWYRQILGQKVEFLVSFYNNEISEKSEIFDDQFSVERPDGSNFTLKIRSTKLEDSAMYFCASSEEGVGTEAFFGQGTRLTVV.

DNA for the CDR3: TGTGCCAGCAGTTACTCCGTAAGACAGGGCTCCTACGAGCAGTACTTC. Its protein is CASSYSVRQGSYEQYF. V gene TRBV6-6 combines with J gene TRBJ2-7; 7 nucleotides align to TRBD1. The J segment lost 0 bases and the V segment lost 0 bases, leaving 5 bases of the junction unmatched. The germline gives CDR1 MNHNY, CDR2 SVGAGI (reference sequence). The CDR3 runs 16 residues.

The rearrangement joins TRBV6-5 to TRBJ2-7, with D possibly TRBD2 on 7 matching bases. The germline V gene has CDR1 MNHEY and CDR2 SVGAGI. This CDR3 spans 14 amino acids. Trimming removed 6 bases from V and 2 bases from J, with 14 bases in between. CDR3 in DNA: TGTGCCAGCAGGGGGGCTAGCGGACCCTACGAGCAGTACTTC. It specifies CASRGASGPYEQYF.

The chain recombines TRBV19 with TRBJ2-1, with 10 bases fitting TRBD2. The CDR3 loop spans 17 amino acids. From germline, CDR1 is LNHDA and CDR2 SQIVND (reference sequence). Unmatched junction bases numbered 7, after V lost 0 bases and J lost 5 bases. The CDR3 nucleotides read TGTGCCAGTAGTATAGAGGGTAGCGGGGGGATCGACAATGAGCAGTTCTTC. Protein sequence: CASSIEGSGGIDNEQFF.

This rearrangement joins TRBV24-1 to TRBJ2-1; tentative D call: TRBD1 (7 bases). Germline CDR1 and CDR2: KGHDR and SFDVKD. The CDR3 has 13 residues. Trimming took off 5 bases at V and 9 bases at J, with 13 bases between the two ends. In nucleotides, the CDR3 is TGTGCCACCAGTGTCAGGGGGGCGGGTGAGCAGTTCTTC. It is translated as CATSVRGAGEQFF.

The CDR3 sequence is CASSESVGGSGYTF. The DNA for the CDR3 is TGCGCCAGCAGTGAGTCGGTAGGAGGGAGTGGCTACACCTTC. The V gene is TRBV10-2, the J gene TRBJ1-2; D gene uncertain. Per germline, CDR1 WSHSY and CDR2 SAAADI. The ends were cut back, 0 bases at V and 7 bases at J, with 12 bases in the middle. The CDR3 is made up of 14 amino acids.

The chain recombines TRBV30 with TRBJ1-6; maybe TRBD1 (5 bases). V dropped 4 bases and J dropped 7 bases, with 11 bases sitting between them. The CDR3 is 13 amino acids. Germline loops: CDR1 GTSNPN, CDR2 SVGIG (reference sequence). The CDR3 spells CAWNTGWNSPLHF. CDR3 sequence (DNA): TGTGCCTGGAATACAGGATGGAATTCACCCCTCCACTTT.

Notes on this clone: The same CDR3 also results from other DNA sequences found in this sample. This chain links TRBV15 with TRBJ1-5, with no clear D. V was pared by 1 base and J by 4 bases, with 2 bases between. The CDR3 loop spans 12 amino acids. CDR1 is LNHNV and CDR2 is YYDKDF in the germline V gene (reference sequence). The DNA for the CDR3 is TGTGCCACCAGCAGAGCGAATCAGCCCCAGCATTTT. Translating it yields CATSRANQPQHF.

About this clone itself: Other DNA sequences from this sample encode an identical CDR3 as well. The chain employs TRBV7-9 and TRBJ1-5, with D maybe TRBD1 (6 bases). The germline gives CDR1 SEHNR, CDR2 FQNEAQ (reference sequence). CDR3 length: 14 amino acids. V was cut by 3 bases and J by 4 bases, with 10 bases left in between. CDR3 protein: CASSFGQTNQPQHF. In DNA form, the CDR3 reads TGTGCCAGCAGCTTTGGACAGACTAATCAGCCCCAGCATTTT.

The chain employs TRBV9 and TRBJ2-3; a weak D match, TRBD2 (7 bases). Germline CDR1 and CDR2: SGDLS and YYNGEE. With 0 bases removed from V and 1 base from J, the gap between germline ends came to 12 bases. The CDR3 consists of 16 residues. CDR3 in amino acids: CASSVEWGGRTDTQYF. The CDR3 DNA reads as TGTGCCAGCAGCGTAGAGTGGGGGGGCCGCACAGATACGCAGTATTTT.

The V and J genes are TRBV7-2 and TRBJ1-2; maybe TRBD1 (5 bases). V lost 5 bases and J lost 6, with 16 bases in between. The germline V gene encodes CDR1 SGHTA and CDR2 FQGNSA. The CDR3 is 14 amino acids. CDR3 DNA sequence: TGTGCCAGCAGCCGGGTGGGGGGTTTAGATGGCTACACCTTC. Translation: CASSRVGGLDGYTF.

The CDR3 bases are TGCGCCAGCAGCCCCGGGGACAGCCCTTTCACTGAAGCTTTCTTT. As protein: CASSPGDSPFTEAFF. The V and J genes are TRBV4-1 and TRBJ1-1; 7 bases are shared with TRBD1. Germline V gene sequence: CDR1 MGHRA, CDR2 YSYEKL. The CDR3 has 15 residues. The J segment lost 4 bases and the V segment lost 4 bases, leaving 9 bases of the junction unmatched.

V and J are TRBV7-9 and TRBJ1-1; D is perhaps TRBD1 (5 bases). Trimming removed 3 bases at V and 7 bases at J, with 9 bases between. This CDR3 spans 12 amino acids. Germline V gives CDR1 SEHNR, CDR2 FQNEAQ (reference sequence). CDR3 sequence reads: CASSFGQGEAFF. The CDR3 nucleotides read TGTGCCAGCAGCTTCGGTCAGGGTGAAGCTTTCTTT.

The J gene is TRBJ2-1, the V gene TRBV5-1; D ambiguous. CDR1 and CDR2 (germline): SGHRS, YFSETQ. The CDR3 sequence is 15 residues long. Trimming pared 0 bases from V and 6 bases from J, leaving 13 bases between. Here the CDR3 DNA reads TGCGCCAGCAGCTTGGGTAGTCAGACGGGCAATGAGCAGTTCTTC. It translates to CASSLGSQTGNEQFF.

This clone was picked up one time. The chain recombines TRBV2 with TRBJ2-2; TRBD2 might be the D (6 bases). This CDR3 has 15 residues. CDR1 is SNHLY and CDR2 is FYNNEI in the germline V gene. Trimming removed 4 bases at V and 4 bases at J, with 13 bases between. As DNA, the CDR3 is TGTGCCAGCAGTGTGGAGGGCGGTAGCACCGGGGAGCTGTTTTTT. Protein product: CASSVEGGSTGELFF.

This clone was detected only once. V is TRBV5-5 and J is TRBJ1-1, with a possible D match to TRBD1 (6 bases). CDR3 length: 12 amino acids. The germline CDR1 and CDR2 sequences are SGHKS and YYEKEE (reference sequence). With 3 bases removed from V and 11 bases from J, the gap between germline ends came to 14 bases. CDR3 region: CASSSTGRGAFF. The CDR3 nucleotides read TGTGCCAGCAGCTCTACAGGGAGGGGGGCTTTCTTT.

The chain has TRBV7-7 and TRBJ2-3; a weak D match, TRBD2 (7 bases). V lost 0 bases, J lost 6 bases, and 13 bases lay in between. CDR1 and CDR2 from the germline V gene are SSHAT and FNYEAQ (reference sequence). The CDR3 is made up of 15 amino acids. The CDR3 is CASSLAGGPGDTQYF. In DNA, the CDR3 is TGTGCCAGCAGCTTAGCGGGGGGGCCAGGGGATACGCAGTATTTT.

The J gene is TRBJ2-5, the V gene TRBV5-1; 10 nucleotides agree with TRBD2. The germline V gene encodes CDR1 SGHRS and CDR2 YFSETQ. V shed 1 base, J shed 4 bases, and the junction held 7 bases outside the gene matches. CDR3 length equals 16 residues. Written as DNA, the CDR3 is TGCGCCAGCAGCTTGAGAGGAGCGGGGGGGCCAGAGACCCAGTACTTC. Translated, it gives CASSLRGAGGPETQYF.

The V gene is TRBV15, the J gene TRBJ1-3; no firm D call. The CDR3 is 16 amino acids. Between the trimmed V and J ends, which lost 0 bases and 2 bases, there was a span of 11 bases. Germline V gene sequence: CDR1 LNHNV, CDR2 YYDKDF (reference sequence). CDR3 DNA sequence: TGTGCCACCAGCAGAGATGGATTGGGCACTGGAAACACCATATATTTT. Translation gives CATSRDGLGTGNTIYF.

The chain carries TRBV29-1 and TRBJ1-1; tentatively, D is TRBD1 (6 bases). Germline values: CDR1 SQVTM, CDR2 ANQGSEA. The CDR3 covers 14 residues. The germline V and J ends were trimmed by 6 bases and 7 bases, with 21 bases remaining between them. Here the CDR3 DNA reads TGCAGCGTCGCTCAGGACATCATGGACAGTGAAGCTTTCTTT. Translated, it gives CSVAQDIMDSEAFF.

This chain connects TRBV12-5 to TRBJ2-2; D might be TRBD1 (6 bases). This CDR3 contains 19 residues. V lost 3 bases and J lost 6, with 26 bases in between. Per germline, CDR1 LGHNT and CDR2 FRNRAP. The CDR3 here is CASGFIPSSWTEGSGELFF. For the CDR3, the DNA is TGTGCTAGTGGTTTCATCCCCTCGAGCTGGACAGAGGGGTCCGGGGAGCTGTTTTTT.

V and J are TRBV28 and TRBJ2-7; 10 positions match TRBD1. The length of the CDR3 is 16 residues. Looked up from germline, CDR1 is MDHEN and CDR2 is SYDVKM. The ends lost 2 bases at V and 3 bases at J; junction bases unmatched: 7. The chain's CDR3 is CASSLNTGTGDYEQYF. Here the CDR3 DNA reads TGTGCCAGCAGTTTAAACACCGGGACAGGGGACTACGAGCAGTACTTC.

The chain joins TRBV6-5 to TRBJ1-4; 9 positions match TRBD1. V lost 2 bases, J lost 7 bases, and 2 bases stayed unmatched. CDR1 is MNHEY and CDR2 is SVGAGI in the germline V gene. This CDR3 comprises 14 residues. CDR3 DNA: TGTGCCAGCAGTTACGGGACAGGGAGTGAAAAACTGTTTTTT. It encodes CASSYGTGSEKLFF.

DNA for the CDR3: TGTGCCAGCAGCTTGAGAGAGAACACTGAAGCTTTCTTT. Translated: CASSLRENTEAFF. This chain connects TRBV5-6 to TRBJ1-1; no clear D gene. The CDR3 has 13 amino acids. CDR1 SGHDT and CDR2 YYEEEE come from the germline V gene. V gave up 1 base and J gave up 1 base, with 5 bases separating them.

The CDR3 here is CATSRDGQGYGYTF. DNA of the CDR3: TGTGCCACCAGCAGAGACGGGCAGGGGTATGGCTACACCTTC. The rearrangement uses TRBV15 and TRBJ1-2, with D tentatively TRBD1 (6 bases). CDR1 is LNHNV, CDR2 YYDKDF, per germline (reference sequence). CDR3 length equals 14 residues. Trimming left V 0 bases short and J 5 bases short, with 10 bases between. The whole variable domain, filled in from reference TRBV15 and TRBJ1-2, reads DAMVIQNPRYQVTQFGKPVTLSCSQTLNHNVMYWYQQKSSQAPKLLFHYYDKDFNNEADTPDNFQSRRPNTSFCFLDIRSPGLGDTAMYLCATSRDGQGYGYTFGSGTRLTVV.

This chain joins TRBV13 and TRBJ2-5, with D tentatively TRBD1 (5 bases). Germline CDR1 PRHDT, CDR2 FYEKMQ (reference sequence). V was trimmed by 6 bases and J by 3 bases, leaving 11 bases between them. The CDR3 runs 13 residues. CDR3 coding DNA: TGTGCCAGCAGTCAGGGAATGGAAGAGACCCAGTACTTC. This codes for CASSQGMEETQYF.

This clone was seen once. The V and J genes are TRBV3-1 (or the pseudogene TRBV3-2) and TRBJ1-3; TRBD1 matches at 9 bases. CDR1 and CDR2 from the germline V gene are LGHDT and YNNKEL (reference sequence). The length of the CDR3 is 17 residues. J gave up 3 bases and V 4 bases, and 10 bases lay outside the gene matches. The CDR3 loop reads CASSRWTGALGGNTIYF. CDR3 DNA sequence: TGTGCCAGCAGCCGATGGACAGGGGCCTTGGGTGGAAACACCATATATTTT.

The chain couples TRBV12-5 to TRBJ1-5, with 7 bases fitting TRBD1. Germline V gene sequence: CDR1 LGHNT, CDR2 FRNRAP. The CDR3 contains 14 residues. The ends lost 6 bases at V and 6 bases at J; junction bases unmatched: 8. The chain's CDR3 is CASGGQALFQPQHF. The CDR3 DNA follows: TGTGCTAGTGGAGGACAGGCTTTGTTTCAGCCCCAGCATTTT.

A single count supports this clone. This chain connects TRBV6-5 to TRBJ1-6; D remains ambiguous. The V end lost 6 bases, the J end lost 6 bases, and 15 bases lay between the germline ends. This CDR3 is built from 15 residues. Looked up from germline, CDR1 is MNHEY and CDR2 is SVGAGI. The CDR3 here is CASSTAGSSNSPLHF. The CDR3 nucleotides read TGTGCCAGCAGCACGGCCGGGTCTAGTAATTCACCCCTCCACTTT.